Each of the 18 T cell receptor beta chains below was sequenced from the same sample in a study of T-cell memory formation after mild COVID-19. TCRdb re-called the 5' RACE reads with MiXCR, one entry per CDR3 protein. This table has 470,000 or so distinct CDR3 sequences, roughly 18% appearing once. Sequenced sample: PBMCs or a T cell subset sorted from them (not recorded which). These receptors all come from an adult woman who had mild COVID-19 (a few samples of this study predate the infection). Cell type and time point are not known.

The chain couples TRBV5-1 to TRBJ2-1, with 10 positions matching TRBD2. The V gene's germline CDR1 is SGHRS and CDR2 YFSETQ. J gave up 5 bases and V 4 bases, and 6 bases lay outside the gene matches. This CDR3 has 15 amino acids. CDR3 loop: CASSAAGGPNNEQFF. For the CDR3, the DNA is TGCGCCAGCAGCGCAGCGGGAGGGCCGAACAATGAGCAGTTCTTC.

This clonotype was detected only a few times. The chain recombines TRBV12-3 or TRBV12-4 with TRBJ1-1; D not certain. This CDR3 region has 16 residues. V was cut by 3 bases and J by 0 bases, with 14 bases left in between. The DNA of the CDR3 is TGTGCCAGCAGTTTTCTCGGGGTGATCATGAACACTGAAGCTTTCTTT. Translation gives CASSFLGVIMNTEAFF.

This CDR3 is CSVGTTDTQYF. DNA for the CDR3: TGCAGCGTTGGGACCACAGATACGCAGTATTTT. The chain uses TRBV29-1 and TRBJ2-3; D call uncertain. V was trimmed by 4 bases and J by 2 bases, leaving 4 bases between them. CDR1 is SQVTM, CDR2 ANQGSEA, per germline. The CDR3 length is 11 residues.

The CDR3 region is CAISDGREAGTDTQYF. As DNA, the CDR3 is TGTGCCATCAGTGATGGACGGGAGGCGGGGACAGATACGCAGTATTTT. The chain has TRBV10-3 and TRBJ2-3, with 7 bases aligning to TRBD2. In germline, CDR1 is ENHRY, CDR2 SYGVKD. The CDR3 contains 16 residues. J gave up 3 bases and V 3 bases, and 9 bases lay outside the gene matches.

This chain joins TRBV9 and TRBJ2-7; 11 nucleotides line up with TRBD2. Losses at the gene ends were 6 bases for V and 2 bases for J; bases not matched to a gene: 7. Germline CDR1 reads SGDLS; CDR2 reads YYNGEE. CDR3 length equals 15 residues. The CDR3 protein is CASTRTSGLPYEQYF. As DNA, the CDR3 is TGTGCCAGCACACGGACTAGCGGGCTGCCCTACGAGCAGTACTTC.

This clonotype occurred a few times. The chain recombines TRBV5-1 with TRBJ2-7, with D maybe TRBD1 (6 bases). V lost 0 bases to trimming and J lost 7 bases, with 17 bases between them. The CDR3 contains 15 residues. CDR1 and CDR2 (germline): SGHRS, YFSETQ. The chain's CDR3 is CASSLGGGLPGEQYF. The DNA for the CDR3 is TGCGCCAGCAGCTTGGGAGGGGGTTTACCTGGGGAGCAGTACTTC.

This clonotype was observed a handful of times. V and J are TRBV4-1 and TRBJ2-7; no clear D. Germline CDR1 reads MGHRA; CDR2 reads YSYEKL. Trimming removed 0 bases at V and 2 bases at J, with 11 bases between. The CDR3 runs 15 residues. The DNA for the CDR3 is TGCGCCAGCAGCCAAGATCGACTGGGCACCTACGAGCAGTACTTC. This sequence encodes CASSQDRLGTYEQYF.

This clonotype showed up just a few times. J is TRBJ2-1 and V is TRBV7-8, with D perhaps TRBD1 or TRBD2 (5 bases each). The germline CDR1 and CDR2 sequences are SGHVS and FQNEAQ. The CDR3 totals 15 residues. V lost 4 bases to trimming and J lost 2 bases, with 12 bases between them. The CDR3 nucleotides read TGTGCCAGCAGCTCAACCTTGGGACCCTACAATGAGCAGTTCTTC. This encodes CASSSTLGPYNEQFF. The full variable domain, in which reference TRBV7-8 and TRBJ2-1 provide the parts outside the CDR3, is GAGVSQSPRYKVAKRGQDVALRCDPISGHVSLFWYQQALGQGPEFLTYFQNEAQLDKSGLPSDRFFAERPEGSVSTLKIQRTQQEDSAVYLCASSSTLGPYNEQFFGPGTRLTVL.

CDR3 sequence (DNA): TGTGCCAGCAGTTCCCCTCGCACACCCGGCGCCTACGAGCAGTACTTC. As protein: CASSSPRTPGAYEQYF. V usage is TRBV6-2 or TRBV6-3 and J usage is TRBJ2-7; no clear D gene. The CDR3 is made up of 16 amino acids. Germline V gives CDR1 MNHEY, CDR2 SVGEGT. V gave up 4 bases and J gave up 2 bases, with 18 bases separating them.

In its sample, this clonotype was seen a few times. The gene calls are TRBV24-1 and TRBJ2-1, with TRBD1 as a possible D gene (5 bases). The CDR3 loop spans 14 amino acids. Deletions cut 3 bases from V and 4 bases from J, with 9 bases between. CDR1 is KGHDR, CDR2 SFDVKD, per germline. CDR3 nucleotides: TGTGCCACCAGTGATCCCACAGGTTACAATGAGCAGTTCTTC. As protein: CATSDPTGYNEQFF.

The CDR3 is CASSSGERYEQYF. Here the CDR3 DNA reads TGTGCCAGCAGCTCGGGGGAGAGGTACGAGCAGTACTTC. The chain couples TRBV5-6 to TRBJ2-7; D perhaps matches TRBD2 (6 bases). Trimming pared 3 bases from V and 4 bases from J, leaving 11 bases between. CDR3 length: 13 residues. Germline V gene lookup returns CDR1 SGHDT and CDR2 YYEEEE.

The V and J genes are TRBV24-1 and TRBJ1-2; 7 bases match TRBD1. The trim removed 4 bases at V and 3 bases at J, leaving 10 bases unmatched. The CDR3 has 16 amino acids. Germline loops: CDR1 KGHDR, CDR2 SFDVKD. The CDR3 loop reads CATSDPDREVDYGYTF. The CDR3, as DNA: TGTGCCACCAGTGACCCAGACAGGGAGGTAGACTATGGCTACACCTTC.

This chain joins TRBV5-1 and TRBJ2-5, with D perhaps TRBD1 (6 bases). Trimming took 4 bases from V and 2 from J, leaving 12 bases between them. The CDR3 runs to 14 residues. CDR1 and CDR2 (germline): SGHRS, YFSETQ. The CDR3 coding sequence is TGCGCCAGCAGCGCATCGGGACAACAAGAGACCCAGTACTTC. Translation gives CASSASGQQETQYF.

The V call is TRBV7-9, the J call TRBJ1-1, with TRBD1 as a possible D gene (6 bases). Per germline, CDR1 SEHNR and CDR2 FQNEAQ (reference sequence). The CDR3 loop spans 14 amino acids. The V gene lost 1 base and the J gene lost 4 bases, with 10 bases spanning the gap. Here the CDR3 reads CASSLGLGATEAFF. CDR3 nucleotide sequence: TGTGCCAGCAGCTTAGGACTGGGGGCCACTGAAGCTTTCTTT.

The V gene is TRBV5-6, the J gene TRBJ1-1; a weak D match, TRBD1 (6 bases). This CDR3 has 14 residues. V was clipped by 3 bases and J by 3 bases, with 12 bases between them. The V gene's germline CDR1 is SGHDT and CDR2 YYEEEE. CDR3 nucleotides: TGTGCCAGCAGCTCTGAACAGGGATACACTGAAGCTTTCTTT. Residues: CASSSEQGYTEAFF.

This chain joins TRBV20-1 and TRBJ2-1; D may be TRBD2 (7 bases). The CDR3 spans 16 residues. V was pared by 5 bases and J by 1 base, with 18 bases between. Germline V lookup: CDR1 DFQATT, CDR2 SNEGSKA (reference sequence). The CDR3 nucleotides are TGCAGTGCTCCCAGCCGGGGGGCCCTTTCCTACAATGAGCAGTTCTTC. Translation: CSAPSRGALSYNEQFF.

The CDR3 loop reads CASSRQLGLNEKLFF. The CDR3 DNA is TGCGCCAGCAGCCGCCAGTTAGGGCTTAATGAAAAACTGTTTTTT. The chain links TRBV4-1 to TRBJ1-4; D unresolved. Trimming pared 4 bases from V and 4 bases from J, leaving 13 bases between. There are 15 residues in the CDR3. CDR1 MGHRA and CDR2 YSYEKL come from the germline V gene.

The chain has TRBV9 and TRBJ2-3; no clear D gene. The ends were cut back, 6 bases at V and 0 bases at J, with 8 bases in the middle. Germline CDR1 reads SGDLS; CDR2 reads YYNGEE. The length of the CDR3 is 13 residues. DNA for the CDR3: TGTGCCAGCAATTCTCAGAGCACAGATACGCAGTATTTT. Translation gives CASNSQSTDTQYF.